This T cell receptor beta chain was observed in a study of T-cell memory formation after mild COVID-19. General study points: While clones contracting from day 15 to 85 were balanced between CD4 and CD8, later expanders leaned CD4+. Cross-reactive memory seemingly joined, as some responding clones were found in pre-infection memory.

In its sample, this clonotype was seen many times. The antigen is unknown. The germline V gene has CDR1 SGHTA and CDR2 FQGNSA. V was pared by 7 bases and J by 2 bases, with 14 bases between. The CDR3 contains 14 residues. MiXCR, applied by TCRdb to the 5' RACE reads, yields one record per CDR3 protein. The sample holds about 49,000 distinct CDR3 sequences, over 6.5% seen once. This chain connects TRBV7-2 to TRBJ2-5; tentative D call: TRBD2 (7 bases). The source material was PBMCs or a T cell subset sorted from them (not recorded which). This sequence was found in a man between 18 and 35 years old who had mild COVID-19 (a few samples of this study predate the infection). Cell type and time point are not known. CDR3 coding DNA: TGTGCCAGCACCGGGGGGCAGCCTCAAGAGACCCAGTACTTC. It yields the protein CASTGGQPQETQYF.